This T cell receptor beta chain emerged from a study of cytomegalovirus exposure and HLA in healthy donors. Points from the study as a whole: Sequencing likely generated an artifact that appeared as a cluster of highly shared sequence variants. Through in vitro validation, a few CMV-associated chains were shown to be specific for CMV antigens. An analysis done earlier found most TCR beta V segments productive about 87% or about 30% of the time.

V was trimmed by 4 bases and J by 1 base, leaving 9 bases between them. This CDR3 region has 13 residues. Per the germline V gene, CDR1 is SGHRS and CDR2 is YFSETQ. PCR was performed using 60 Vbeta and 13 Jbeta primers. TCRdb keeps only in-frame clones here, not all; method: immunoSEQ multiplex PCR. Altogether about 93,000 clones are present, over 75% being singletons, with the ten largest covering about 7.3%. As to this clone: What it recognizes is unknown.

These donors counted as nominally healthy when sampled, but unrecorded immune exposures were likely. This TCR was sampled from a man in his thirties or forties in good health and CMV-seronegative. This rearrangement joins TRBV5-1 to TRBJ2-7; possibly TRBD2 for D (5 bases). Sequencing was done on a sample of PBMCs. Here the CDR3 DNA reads TGCGCCAGCAGCCCCGGGGAGTCCTACGAGCAGTACTTC. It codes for CASSPGESYEQYF.